The sample holds one count of the clone carrying this T cell receptor beta chain. Its matching antigen is unknown. The source of the sample is a study of CD8 T cells in ankylosing spondylitis. Construction of TCR beta libraries was performed using quantitative 5'-RACE with molecular barcodes. In TCRdb, the 5' RACE reads were re-called with MiXCR into one record per CDR3 protein. The repertoire consists of 350,000 to 550,000 distinct CDR3 sequences, with roughly a quarter occurring once and the leading ten covering 0.75% to 0.9%. Findings and caveats of the study: Disease-linked clones were reportedly significantly enriched in matched ankylosing spondylitis synovial fluid. In ankylosing spondylitis blood, a motif of several highly homologous TCR beta variants appeared characteristic. The disease-linked clones had a CD8+ phenotype and low blood frequencies.

The CDR3 length is 16 residues. V trimming: 5 bases; J trimming: 0 bases; junction bases outside the gene matches: 7. Germline V gene lookup returns CDR1 KGHSH and CDR2 LQKENI. The J gene is TRBJ2-5, the V gene TRBV18, with 9 bases matching TRBD1. The TCR was taken from a male donor with ankylosing spondylitis. The sequenced sample was blood, either unsorted or a sorted T cell fraction (not recorded which). This CDR3 is CASSFRDRVDQETQYF. CDR3 in DNA: TGTGCCAGCTCATTCCGGGACAGGGTTGACCAAGAGACCCAGTACTTC.